This T cell receptor beta chain stems from a study of blood T cell repertoires in COVID-19. For the study at large: Material from acute and convalescent COVID-19 was sourced from the United States, Italy and Spain.

This table comes from immunoSEQ multiplex PCR, and its TCRdb copy is limited to in-frame clones, with some not included. The sample has a few hundred thousand clones, nearly 90% seen once. This CDR3 has 15 amino acids. With V trimmed by 4 bases and J by 4 bases, 7 bases remained unmatched. CDR1 MNHEY and CDR2 SVGAGI come from the germline V gene. This clone was found a few times. The sample comprised PBMCs or T cells enriched from blood (not recorded which). The chain has TRBV6-5 and TRBJ1-1; 9 bases fit TRBD1. The TCR comes from a woman between 18 and 30 years old with acute COVID-19. This CDR3 is CASSFTDRGSTEAFF. Here the CDR3 DNA reads TGTGCCAGCAGTTTCACTGACAGGGGGTCCACTGAAGCTTTCTTT.